The 13 T cell receptor beta chains in this list originate from one sample, sequenced in a study of cytomegalovirus exposure and HLA in healthy donors (dated by TCRdb to the late 2010s). Libraries were constructed by the immunoSEQ multiplex PCR assay. A mixture of 60 forward primers for TCR Vbeta segments and 13 reverse primers for TCR Jbeta segments was used in the multiplex PCR. Imported from immuneACCESS, the table was reduced by TCRdb to in-frame sequences with V and J called. These copies leave out some clones; in studies compared against another copy, an unresolved V gene accounts for under half, and the cause of the remainder is not known. Recorded for this sample are around 130,000 clones; around two thirds of them occurred a single time. The biggest ten clones account for around 2.6% of the sample. The sample taken for sequencing was PBMCs. The receptors originated from a human donor in good health.

The gene calls are TRBV7-2 and TRBJ2-5; 9 bases agree with TRBD2. J lost 1 base, V lost 5 bases, and 8 bases had no gene match. The germline CDR1 and CDR2 sequences are SGHTA and FQGNSA. CDR3 size: 16 residues. The CDR3 nucleotides read TGTGCCAGCAGCACACCAGGGACTAGCCCCCAAGAGACCCAGTACTTC. Amino acids: CASSTPGTSPQETQYF.

This clone appeared a few times. The chain has TRBV7-6 and TRBJ1-2; D is perhaps TRBD1 (5 bases). Deletions cut 5 bases from V and 7 bases from J, with 11 bases between. Germline CDR1 SGHVS, CDR2 FNYEAQ. The CDR3 runs to 12 residues. CDR3 DNA sequence: TGTGCCAGCAGCCTCTGGGGCTTTGGCTACACCTTC. Translated, it gives CASSLWGFGYTF.

This rearrangement joins TRBV4-2 to TRBJ1-2; 10 nucleotides agree with TRBD1. The V gene end was trimmed by 3 bases and the J gene end by 4 bases; junction bases not matched to a gene: 2. Germline V gene data show CDR1 as LGHNA and CDR2 as YNFKEQ. There are 14 residues in the CDR3. The CDR3 bases are TGTGCCAGCAGCCAGGGGACAGGGGCCTATGGCTACACCTTC. It encodes CASSQGTGAYGYTF.

The chain joins TRBV5-1 to TRBJ2-7, with TRBD1 matching over 7 bases. Trimming at V came to 4 bases and at J to 4 bases, leaving 8 bases not matched to a gene. Germline values: CDR1 SGHRS, CDR2 YFSETQ. The length of the CDR3 is 14 residues. This CDR3 is CASSVDRMTYEQYF. The CDR3, as DNA: TGCGCCAGCAGCGTGGACAGGATGACATACGAGCAGTACTTC.

This clone was seen a few times. This chain joins TRBV19 and TRBJ2-5, with D perhaps matching TRBD1 (6 bases). Germline V CDR1 and CDR2: LNHDA, SQIVND (reference sequence). The CDR3 has 15 amino acids. Trimming cost V 4 bases and J 2 bases, with 14 bases left between them. The CDR3 loop reads CASSTRGQPQETQYF. CDR3 in DNA: TGTGCCAGTAGTACGAGAGGACAGCCACAAGAGACCCAGTACTTC.

This chain links TRBV6-6 with TRBJ1-1; 8 bases map to TRBD1. Germline assignment: CDR1 MNHNY and CDR2 SVGAGI (reference sequence). CDR3 length equals 13 residues. V lost 6 bases, J lost 7 bases, and 7 bases stayed unmatched. CDR3 in amino acids: CASRGQGSGEAFF. CDR3 DNA: TGTGCCAGCAGAGGACAGGGTTCCGGTGAAGCTTTCTTT.

This chain uses TRBV7-2 with TRBJ2-7; TRBD2 aligns across 9 bases. Germline assignment: CDR1 SGHTA and CDR2 FQGNSA. Trimming removed 5 bases from V and 4 bases from J; junction bases left unmatched: 3. The CDR3 totals 13 residues. The CDR3 sequence is CASSLSGGYEQYF. For the CDR3, the DNA is TGTGCCAGCAGCCTGAGCGGGGGGTACGAGCAGTACTTC.

This rearrangement joins TRBV5-6 to TRBJ2-7; possible D gene TRBD2, 6 bases. CDR1 is SGHDT, CDR2 YYEEEE, per germline. The CDR3 covers 18 residues. Trimming removed 4 bases at V and 3 bases at J, with 26 bases between. CDR3 sequence reads: CASSRGNWGGHGLYEQYF. DNA of the CDR3: TGTGCCAGCAGCCGTGGGAATTGGGGAGGCCACGGCCTCTACGAGCAGTACTTC.

In nucleotides, the CDR3 is TGTGCCAGCTCACCACCGACCCCTGGACAGGGAGATGGCTACACCTTC. Translating gives CASSPPTPGQGDGYTF. The chain recombines TRBV18 with TRBJ1-2; 8 positions match TRBD1. Trimming took 0 bases from V and 6 from J; bases not matched to a gene: 9. CDR3 length: 16 amino acids. The germline CDR1 and CDR2 sequences are KGHSH and LQKENI.

This clone turned up a few times. J is TRBJ1-4 and V is TRBV15; possible D gene TRBD1, 5 bases. The CDR3 totals 15 residues. V was clipped by 0 bases and J by 8 bases, with 13 bases between them. Germline V gene lookup returns CDR1 LNHNV and CDR2 YYDKDF (reference sequence). DNA for the CDR3: TGTGCCACCAGCAGAGATAATGGGGGGGGAGAAAAACTGTTTTTT. It translates to CATSRDNGGGEKLFF.

The V and J genes are TRBV6-5 and TRBJ2-2, with TRBD2 matching 9 bases. V lost 0 bases, J lost 4 bases, and 0 bases stayed unmatched. The CDR3 spans 15 residues. Germline assignment: CDR1 MNHEY and CDR2 SVGAGI. The CDR3 here is CASSYSREGTGELFF. CDR3 coding DNA: TGTGCCAGCAGTTACTCGCGGGAGGGCACCGGGGAGCTGTTTTTT.

The chain uses TRBV7-9 and TRBJ2-5; D possibly corresponds to TRBD1 (5 bases). The CDR3 spans 14 residues. V was clipped by 5 bases and J by 3 bases, with 13 bases between them. In germline, CDR1 is SEHNR, CDR2 FQNEAQ (reference sequence). The CDR3 DNA sequence: TGTGCCAGCAGCCCGATCCGCAGGGAAGAGACCCAGTACTTC. Translation: CASSPIRREETQYF. Full variable domain (rest looked up from reference TRBV7-9 and TRBJ2-5): DTGVSQNPRHKITKRGQNVTFRCDPISEHNRLYWYRQTLGQGPEFLTYFQNEAQLEKSRLLSDRFSAERPKGSFSTLEIQRTEQGDSAMYLCASSPIRREETQYFGPGTRLLVL.

The chain carries TRBV19 and TRBJ1-3; 8 nucleotides match TRBD1. J gave up 0 bases and V 3 bases, and 1 base lay outside the gene matches. CDR1 and CDR2 from the germline V gene are LNHDA and SQIVND (reference sequence). The length of the CDR3 is 15 residues. The CDR3 nucleotides are TGTGCCAGTAGTATGGGACAGGACTCTGGAAACACCATATATTTT. This gives the protein CASSMGQDSGNTIYF.